Following are 24 T cell receptor beta chains from one sample sequenced in a study of cytomegalovirus exposure and HLA in healthy donors. Clones were read by immunoSEQ multiplex PCR, and TCRdb kept only the in-frame ones, dropping some. The sample yields 66,000 or so clones, approximately 97% seen once. The source material was PBMCs. Receptors originate from a young woman in good health and CMV-seropositive.

V and J are TRBV10-2 and TRBJ2-7; D unclear. The CDR3 is 16 amino acids. CDR1 WSHSY and CDR2 SAAADI come from the germline V gene. The V gene lost 2 bases and the J gene lost 0 bases, with 14 bases spanning the gap. The CDR3, as DNA: TGCGCCAGCAGTGAGCGAGGCGGCCTGGCCTCCTACGAGCAGTACTTC. This translates into CASSERGGLASYEQYF.

V is TRBV6-5 and J is TRBJ2-2; D is possibly TRBD2 (6 bases). V was clipped by 9 bases and J by 6 bases, with 20 bases between them. The CDR3 is made up of 15 amino acids. CDR1 is MNHEY and CDR2 is SVGAGI in the germline V gene. CDR3 in DNA: TGTGCCAGTAGTCCGAGGAGGGCGGTTGCCGGGGAGCTGTTTTTT. Translation: CASSPRRAVAGELFF.

The rearrangement joins TRBV5-1 to TRBJ1-5; 8 nucleotides line up with TRBD1. Germline loops: CDR1 SGHRS, CDR2 YFSETQ. V lost 2 bases, J lost 7 bases, and 5 bases stayed unmatched. This CDR3 spans 14 amino acids. The CDR3 loop is CASSFGQGNQPQHF. CDR3 nucleotides: TGCGCCAGCAGCTTTGGACAGGGAAACCAGCCCCAGCATTTT. The full variable domain, its missing parts supplied by reference TRBV5-1 and TRBJ1-5, is KAGVTQTPRYLIKTRGQQVTLSCSPISGHRSVSWYQQTPGQGLQFLFEYFSETQRNKGNFPGRFSGRQFSNSRSEMNVSTLELGDSALYLCASSFGQGNQPQHFGDGTRLSIL.

The CDR3 nucleotides read TGTGCCAGCAGTTTAAATGACAGGGCAGGTCGGGAAAAACTGTTTTTT. It yields the protein CASSLNDRAGREKLFF. The chain has TRBV28 and TRBJ1-4, with TRBD1 identical over 7 bases. The trim removed 2 bases at V and 8 bases at J, leaving 11 bases unmatched. Germline V gene sequence: CDR1 MDHEN, CDR2 SYDVKM. The CDR3 consists of 16 residues.

The chain links TRBV6-1 to TRBJ1-5; D remains ambiguous. This CDR3 is 14 amino acids long. Germline assignment: CDR1 MNHNS and CDR2 SASEGT. Trimming left V 1 base short and J 0 bases short, with 4 bases between. The CDR3 DNA reads TGTGCCAGCAGTGAAGGCGATAGCAATCAGCCCCAGCATTTT. Translating gives CASSEGDSNQPQHF.

The chain couples TRBV5-6 to TRBJ1-2; D possibly corresponds to TRBD1 (5 bases). The CDR3 sequence is 12 residues long. Trimming removed 2 bases from V and 7 bases from J, with 9 bases in between. Germline V CDR1 and CDR2: SGHDT, YYEEEE. This CDR3 is CASSFVGGGYTF. The CDR3 bases are TGTGCCAGCAGCTTTGTGGGGGGTGGCTACACCTTC.

This chain connects TRBV6-5 to TRBJ2-4, with D possibly TRBD1 on 5 matching bases. V lost 0 bases and J 5 bases, leaving 8 bases between the germline ends. This CDR3 comprises 14 residues. Germline CDR1 MNHEY, CDR2 SVGAGI. The CDR3 is CASSYSGPENIQYF. In DNA, the CDR3 is TGTGCCAGCAGTTACTCGGGGCCAGAAAACATTCAGTACTTC.

The rearrangement joins TRBV10-3 to TRBJ2-3; 7 positions agree with TRBD2. The CDR3 sequence is 16 residues long. Per the germline V gene, CDR1 is ENHRY and CDR2 is SYGVKD. Losses at the gene ends were 6 bases for V and 1 base for J; bases not matched to a gene: 10. The CDR3 region is CAISPGLVEGTDTQYF. The CDR3 coding sequence is TGTGCCATCAGCCCCGGACTAGTGGAGGGCACAGATACGCAGTATTTT.

This clone was counted once. The chain couples TRBV6-5 to TRBJ2-1; TRBD2 aligns across 11 bases. J gave up 10 bases and V 10 bases, and 12 bases lay outside the gene matches. CDR1 is MNHEY and CDR2 is SVGAGI in the germline V gene. This CDR3 is built from 14 residues. In nucleotides, the CDR3 is TGTGCCATTCGGACTAGCGGGTCCATCCGGGAGCAGTTCTTC. Amino acids: CAIRTSGSIREQFF.

The chain combines TRBV6-5 with TRBJ2-7; tentative D call: TRBD1 (7 bases). The CDR3 has 14 amino acids. Germline CDR1 is MNHEY and CDR2 is SVGAGI. Trimming took 7 bases from V and 2 from J, leaving 15 bases between them. CDR3: CASTSGDRTYEQYF. The CDR3 coding sequence is TGTGCCAGCACCTCGGGGGACAGAACCTACGAGCAGTACTTC.

The chain joins TRBV18 to TRBJ2-2; D is ambiguous. Germline V gene lookup returns CDR1 KGHSH and CDR2 LQKENI. CDR3 size: 11 residues. V was shortened by 6 bases and J by 6 bases, with 5 bases between the two germline ends. The CDR3 DNA reads as TGTGCCAGCTCCCTCCCCGGGGAGCTGTTTTTT. It specifies CASSLPGELFF.

The chain employs TRBV4-1 and TRBJ2-7; 7 bases match TRBD1. In germline, CDR1 is MGHRA, CDR2 YSYEKL. V gave up 2 bases and J gave up 2 bases; unmatched junction bases: 3. This CDR3 contains 14 residues. CDR3 sequence: CASSQRQGPYEQYF. The CDR3 DNA reads TGCGCCAGCAGCCAAAGACAGGGCCCCTACGAGCAGTACTTC.

The chain has TRBV4-1 and TRBJ1-1; 7 bases match TRBD1. V dropped 2 bases and J dropped 2; count of bases not matched to a gene: 5. CDR3 size: 15 residues. Germline CDR1 MGHRA, CDR2 YSYEKL. CDR3 residues: CASSQRGRSNTEAFF. As DNA, the CDR3 is TGCGCCAGCAGCCAAAGGGGGCGGAGTAACACTGAAGCTTTCTTT.

This clone was found a few times. The rearrangement joins TRBV6-5 to TRBJ2-1; 8 bases map to TRBD2. Germline trimming cut 0 bases from V and 2 bases from J; bases unmatched to any gene: 0. Germline CDR1 MNHEY, CDR2 SVGAGI. The length of the CDR3 is 15 residues. The CDR3 spells CASSYSSGTYNEQFF. For the CDR3, the DNA is TGTGCCAGCAGTTACTCTAGCGGGACCTACAATGAGCAGTTCTTC.

This chain uses TRBV27 with TRBJ2-7; TRBD2 matches 7 bases. With V trimmed by 2 bases and J by 2 bases, 6 bases remained unmatched. The CDR3 runs 15 residues. Germline CDR1 reads MNHEY; CDR2 reads SMNVEV (reference sequence). CDR3 sequence reads: CASSLGGSGPYEQYF. The CDR3 nucleotides are TGTGCCAGCAGTTTAGGCGGGAGCGGTCCCTACGAGCAGTACTTC.

The chain has TRBV7-8 and TRBJ1-5; 8 bases line up with TRBD1. V was clipped by 7 bases and J by 1 base; unmatched bases: 6. Germline CDR1 SGHVS, CDR2 FQNEAQ. The CDR3 length is 15 residues. CDR3 bases: TGTGCCAGCACATCTCAGGGGGCGAGCAATCAGCCCCAGCATTTT. Translating gives CASTSQGASNQPQHF.

This rearrangement joins TRBV10-3 to TRBJ1-1; no definite D call. Trimming took 3 bases from V and 1 from J, leaving 6 bases between them. CDR3 size: 13 residues. Germline lookup yields CDR1 ENHRY and CDR2 SYGVKD. DNA of the CDR3: TGTGCCATCAGTGATGGGAGGAACACTGAAGCTTTCTTT. This encodes CAISDGRNTEAFF.

This chain connects TRBV28 to TRBJ1-1; 7 bases are a match to TRBD1. Germline assignment: CDR1 MDHEN and CDR2 SYDVKM. The CDR3 is made up of 17 amino acids. The V gene end was trimmed by 7 bases and the J gene end by 6 bases; junction bases not matched to a gene: 20. The CDR3 nucleotides read TGTGCCAGCACCTTACCCCCAGGGGGACCTGGGGAGGCTGAAGCTTTCTTT. Translation gives CASTLPPGGPGEAEAFF.

This chain joins TRBV27 and TRBJ1-1; weak D call: TRBD1 (5 bases). The CDR3 runs 14 residues. The V gene lost 4 bases and the J gene lost 1 base, with 10 bases spanning the gap. CDR1 is MNHEY and CDR2 is SMNVEV in the germline V gene (reference sequence). The CDR3 region is CASSSGTGNTEAFF. DNA for the CDR3: TGTGCCAGCAGTTCCGGGACTGGGAACACTGAAGCTTTCTTT.

The V and J genes are TRBV5-1 and TRBJ2-1; D gene unclear. The CDR3 is made up of 15 amino acids. Germline assignment: CDR1 SGHRS and CDR2 YFSETQ. V was shortened by 4 bases and J by 0 bases, with 11 bases between the two germline ends. CDR3: CASSPVESSYNEQFF. CDR3 DNA sequence: TGCGCCAGCAGCCCGGTAGAGAGCTCCTACAATGAGCAGTTCTTC.

For the CDR3, the DNA is TGTGCCAGCAGTCCGAGGGGGCGCGATACTGAAGCTTTCTTT. Amino acid sequence: CASSPRGRDTEAFF. The rearrangement links TRBV28 to TRBJ1-1; TRBD1 matches 7 bases. Germline CDR1 MDHEN, CDR2 SYDVKM. V lost 5 bases and J lost 5; bases outside the gene matches: 8. The CDR3 contains 14 residues. The entire variable domain, with the rest obtained from reference TRBV28 and TRBJ1-1, is as follows: DVKVTQSSRYLVKRTGEKVFLECVQDMDHENMFWYRQDPGLGLRLIYFSYDVKMKEKGDIPEGYSVSREKKERFSLILESASTNQTSMYLCASSPRGRDTEAFFGQGTRLTVV.

The V call is TRBV27, the J call TRBJ2-5, with a weak D call TRBD2 (6 bases). The CDR3 runs 15 residues. V shed 0 bases and J shed 1 base, with 9 bases lying between them. Germline V gives CDR1 MNHEY, CDR2 SMNVEV (reference sequence). The CDR3 region has the DNA TGTGCCAGCAGTTTATCGACTAGTGGCCAAGAGACCCAGTACTTC. Translation gives CASSLSTSGQETQYF.

CDR3 residues: CASSDYLGEMNTEAFF. CDR3 DNA sequence: TGTGCCAGCAGTGACTATCTGGGAGAGATGAACACTGAAGCTTTCTTT. This chain joins TRBV6-4 and TRBJ1-1, with D unclear. CDR1 is MRHNA and CDR2 is SNTAGT in the germline V gene. Trimming pared 1 base from V and 0 bases from J, leaving 12 bases between. This CDR3 has 16 amino acids.

The CDR3 sequence: CAWTLGGAGPYNEQFF. In DNA, the CDR3 is TGTGCCTGGACCCTCGGGGGAGCGGGGCCCTACAATGAGCAGTTCTTC. The V gene is TRBV30, the J gene TRBJ2-1; 7 nucleotides match TRBD2. V was clipped by 4 bases and J by 2 bases; unmatched bases: 11. This CDR3 is built from 16 residues. CDR1 is GTSNPN, CDR2 SVGIG, per germline (reference sequence).